What follows are 14 T cell receptor beta chains derived from one specimen sequenced in a study of shared clonotypes between healthy human individuals. Sequenced by immunoSEQ multiplex PCR; TCRdb stores in-frame clones only, minus some. The table shows over a million clones, with 95% to 99% occurring only once. The sequencing sample was made of naive CD4+ T cells sorted from blood. Subset denoted: CD45RA+ positively selected. The receptors derive from a man aged 25 to 45 in good health.

The chain combines TRBV7-2 with TRBJ1-3; 7 bases match TRBD1. The CDR3 runs 14 residues. Germline loops: CDR1 SGHTA, CDR2 FQGNSA. Trimming at V came to 5 bases and at J to 5 bases, leaving 6 bases not matched to a gene. The CDR3 protein is CASSPGDSRNTIYF. The CDR3, as DNA: TGTGCCAGCAGCCCAGGGGACAGCCGAAACACCATATATTTT.

The chain uses TRBV7-2 and TRBJ2-7; possible D gene TRBD2, 6 bases. The CDR3 totals 14 residues. The V and J ends lost 1 base and 7 bases respectively, with 14 bases between them. The V gene's germline CDR1 is SGHTA and CDR2 FQGNSA. The CDR3 is CASSLVREAGEQYF. The CDR3 DNA sequence: TGTGCCAGCAGCTTAGTAAGGGAGGCGGGAGAGCAGTACTTC.

CDR3 DNA sequence: TGTGCCAGCAGCCGAACACTAGCGGGAGTCTCCAATGAGCAGTTCTTC. Translating it yields CASSRTLAGVSNEQFF. The chain couples TRBV7-9 to TRBJ2-1; 11 bases are shared with TRBD2. Germline trimming cut 5 bases from V and 6 bases from J; bases unmatched to any gene: 9. The CDR3 runs 16 residues. The germline CDR1 and CDR2 sequences are SEHNR and FQNEAQ (reference sequence).

This rearrangement joins TRBV19 to TRBJ2-5; 8 bases map to TRBD1. Germline trimming cut 1 base from V and 5 bases from J; bases unmatched to any gene: 6. Germline lookup yields CDR1 LNHDA and CDR2 SQIVND (reference sequence). The CDR3 spans 15 residues. Here the CDR3 DNA reads TGTGCCAGTAGTATAGCCGACAGGGGCCGGGAGACCCAGTACTTC. Amino acid sequence: CASSIADRGRETQYF.

The V and J genes are TRBV12-2 and TRBJ2-4; the table names TRBD2, a call not compared with the DNA. TRBV12-2 is shown as a pseudogene. The CDR3 runs to 17 residues. The CDR3 reads CASREGQREVAKNIQYF. CDR3 sequence (DNA): TGTGCAAGTCGCGAGGGTCAGCGGGAAGTAGCCAAAAACATTCAGTACTTC.

The genes are TRBV5-8 and TRBJ2-2; D perhaps matches TRBD2 (6 bases). CDR3 length equals 16 residues. Trimming pared 0 bases from V and 6 bases from J, leaving 15 bases between. Germline loops: CDR1 SGHTS, CDR2 YDEGEE. CDR3 in DNA: TGTGCCAGCAGCTTGGCCGCCTCTAGCGAGCCCGGGGAGCTGTTTTTT. Its protein is CASSLAASSEPGELFF.

The chain is built from TRBV4-2 and TRBJ2-7; TRBD2 is a possible D gene (6 bases). Germline assignment: CDR1 LGHNA and CDR2 YNFKEQ. V lost 0 bases and J lost 4, with 16 bases in between. The CDR3 covers 16 residues. The CDR3 DNA follows: TGTGCCAGCAGCCAAGATGGGCGGGGAACCGATTACGAGCAGTACTTC. Protein product: CASSQDGRGTDYEQYF.

J is TRBJ1-1 and V is TRBV9, with 8 bases fitting TRBD1. Trimming took 4 bases from V and 8 from J; bases not matched to a gene: 10. Germline V gene lookup returns CDR1 SGDLS and CDR2 YYNGEE. CDR3 size: 14 residues. The DNA of the CDR3 is TGTGCCAGCAGCCCCCATTTTGGGGACAGGGAAGCTTTCTTT. Its protein is CASSPHFGDREAFF.

V and J are TRBV5-6 and TRBJ2-2; the match to TRBD2 covers 10 bases. This CDR3 spans 16 amino acids. V gave up 5 bases and J gave up 2 bases; unmatched junction bases: 6. Germline V gene lookup returns CDR1 SGHDT and CDR2 YYEEEE. The CDR3 reads CASSFRTSGNTGELFF. The CDR3 coding sequence is TGTGCCAGCAGTTTCCGGACTAGCGGAAACACCGGGGAGCTGTTTTTT. Drawing the rest from reference TRBV5-6 and TRBJ2-2, the complete variable domain is DAGVTQSPTHLIKTRGQQVTLRCSPKSGHDTVSWYQQALGQGPQFIFQYYEEEERQRGNFPDRFSGHQFPNYSSELNVNALLLGDSALYLCASSFRTSGNTGELFFGEGSRLTVL.

This sequence joins TRBV7-2 and TRBJ1-4; 8 bases fit TRBD1. Trimming at V came to 7 bases and at J to 7 bases, leaving 8 bases not matched to a gene. CDR1 and CDR2 from the germline V gene are SGHTA and FQGNSA. The CDR3 is 14 amino acids. In DNA form, the CDR3 reads TGTGCCAGCACCAGACAGGGGCGGACTGAAAAACTGTTTTTT. Translated, it gives CASTRQGRTEKLFF. Looking up the rest from reference TRBV7-2 and TRBJ1-4 gives the full variable domain: GAGVSQSPSNKVTEKGKDVELRCDPISGHTALYWYRQSLGQGLEFLIYFQGNSAPDKSGLPSDRFSAERTGGSVSTLTIQRTQQEDSAVYLCASTRQGRTEKLFFGSGTQLSVL.

V usage is TRBV18 and J usage is TRBJ2-2, with 8 nucleotides matching TRBD1. V shed 2 bases and J 7 bases; nucleotides not matched to a gene: 3. The CDR3 is made up of 14 amino acids. Germline CDR1 KGHSH, CDR2 LQKENI. CDR3 loop: CASSPNRGNGELFF. CDR3 in DNA: TGTGCCAGCTCACCAAACAGGGGGAACGGGGAGCTGTTTTTT.

This chain links TRBV7-6 with TRBJ1-2; 8 positions match TRBD1. The CDR3 is 15 residues long. From germline, CDR1 is SGHVS and CDR2 FNYEAQ. With V trimmed by 1 base and J by 5 bases, 6 bases remained unmatched. The CDR3 DNA follows: TGTGCCAGCAGCTTAGAGCAGGGGGCAGGGTATGGCTACACCTTC. Residues: CASSLEQGAGYGYTF.

The genes are TRBV11-2 and TRBJ2-7, with no clear D. The germline V gene encodes CDR1 SGHAT and CDR2 FQNNGV. The CDR3 spans 15 residues. The V end was cut by 2 bases, the J end by 2 bases, with 13 bases between. CDR3 DNA: TGTGCCAGCAGCTTATTGAACCTTTTAGCCTACGAGCAGTACTTC. Protein product: CASSLLNLLAYEQYF. The full variable domain, its missing parts supplied by reference TRBV11-2 and TRBJ2-7, is EAGVAQSPRYKIIEKRQSVAFWCNPISGHATLYWYQQILGQGPKLLIQFQNNGVVDDSQLPKDRFSAERLKGVDSTLKIQPAKLEDSAVYLCASSLLNLLAYEQYFGPGTRLTVT.

This clone was observed a single time. The V gene is TRBV9, the J gene TRBJ2-3; 12 positions match TRBD1. The germline gives CDR1 SGDLS, CDR2 YYNGEE. The CDR3 consists of 17 residues. Trimming cost V 3 bases and J 6 bases; bases outside gene matches: 11. The CDR3, as DNA: TGTGCCAGCAGCGCGCATACCGGGACAGGGGGCGCGGATACGCAGTATTTT. This translates into CASSAHTGTGGADTQYF.